This T cell receptor beta chain was sequenced for a study of blood T cell repertoires in COVID-19. Across the whole study: From T cells, B-cell-depleted T cells, or PBMCs came the material, which was cDNA or gDNA.

The length of the CDR3 is 12 residues. J gave up 11 bases and V 3 bases, and 2 bases lay outside the gene matches. Germline assignment: CDR1 KGHDR and CDR2 SFDVKD. TCRdb's table, derived via immunoSEQ multiplex PCR, lists solely in-frame clones and lacks some. Of tens of thousands of clones listed, 82% are singletons. Sequencing was carried out using peripheral blood. This chain joins TRBV24-1 and TRBJ1-4; TRBD1 aligns across 7 bases. The origin of this receptor is a woman in her fifties or sixties with acute or convalescent COVID-19. The DNA of the CDR3 is TGTGCCACCAGTGATAGGGGACAGAAACTGTTTTTT. Translated: CATSDRGQKLFF.